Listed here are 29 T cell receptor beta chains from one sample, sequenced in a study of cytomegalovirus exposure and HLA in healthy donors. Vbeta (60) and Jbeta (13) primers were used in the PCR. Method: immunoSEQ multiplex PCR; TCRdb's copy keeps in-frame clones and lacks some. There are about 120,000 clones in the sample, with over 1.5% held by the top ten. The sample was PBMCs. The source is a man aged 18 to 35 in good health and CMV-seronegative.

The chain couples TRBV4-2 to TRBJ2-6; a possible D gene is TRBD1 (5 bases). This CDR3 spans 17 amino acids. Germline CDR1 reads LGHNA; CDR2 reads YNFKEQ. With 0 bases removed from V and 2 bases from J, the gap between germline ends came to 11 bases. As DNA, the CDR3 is TGTGCCAGCAGCCAAGAGTGGTCCAGGGCTGGGGCCAACGTCCTGACTTTC. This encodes CASSQEWSRAGANVLTF.

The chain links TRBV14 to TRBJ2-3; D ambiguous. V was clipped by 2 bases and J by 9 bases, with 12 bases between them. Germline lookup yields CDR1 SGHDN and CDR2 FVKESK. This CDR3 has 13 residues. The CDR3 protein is CASSQPPLGTQYF. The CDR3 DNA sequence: TGTGCCAGCAGCCAACCTCCCCTGGGCACGCAGTATTTT. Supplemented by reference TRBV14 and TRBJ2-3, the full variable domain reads EAGVTQFPSHSVIEKGQTVTLRCDPISGHDNLYWYRRVMGKEIKFLLHFVKESKQDESGMPNNRFLAERTGGTYSTLKVQPAELEDSGVYFCASSQPPLGTQYFGPGTRLTVL.

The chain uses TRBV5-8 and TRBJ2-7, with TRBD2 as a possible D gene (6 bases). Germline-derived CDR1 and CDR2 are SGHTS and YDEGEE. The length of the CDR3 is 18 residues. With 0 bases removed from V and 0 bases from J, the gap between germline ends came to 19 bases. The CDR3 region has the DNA TGTGCCAGCAGCTTGGAGAGGCCCGGCGGGGCTTACTCCTACGAGCAGTACTTC. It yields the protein CASSLERPGGAYSYEQYF. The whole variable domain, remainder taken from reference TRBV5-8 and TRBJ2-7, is EAGVTQSPTHLIKTRGQQATLRCSPISGHTSVYWYQQALGLGLQFLLWYDEGEERNRGNFPPRFSGRQFPNYSSELNVNALELEDSALYLCASSLERPGGAYSYEQYFGPGTRLTVT.

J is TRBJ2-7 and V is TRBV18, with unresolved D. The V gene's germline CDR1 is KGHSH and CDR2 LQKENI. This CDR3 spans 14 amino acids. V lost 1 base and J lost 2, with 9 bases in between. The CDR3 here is CASSPQEAPYEQYF. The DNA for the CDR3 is TGTGCCAGCTCACCACAAGAAGCCCCCTACGAGCAGTACTTC.

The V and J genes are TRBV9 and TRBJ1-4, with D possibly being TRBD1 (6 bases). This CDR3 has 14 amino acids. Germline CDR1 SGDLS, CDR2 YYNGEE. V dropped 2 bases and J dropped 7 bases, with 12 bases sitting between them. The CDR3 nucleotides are TGTGCCAGCAGCGTGGGGGGGCCCACTGAAAAACTGTTTTTT. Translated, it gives CASSVGGPTEKLFF.

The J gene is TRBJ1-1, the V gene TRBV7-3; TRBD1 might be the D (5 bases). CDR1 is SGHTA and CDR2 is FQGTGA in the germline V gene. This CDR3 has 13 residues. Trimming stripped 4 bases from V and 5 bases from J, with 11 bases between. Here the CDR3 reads CASSSSGNTEAFF. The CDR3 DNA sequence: TGTGCCAGCAGCTCATCAGGGAATACTGAAGCTTTCTTT. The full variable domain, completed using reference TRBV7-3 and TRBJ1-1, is GAGVSQTPSNKVTEKGKYVELRCDPISGHTALYWYRQSLGQGPEFLIYFQGTGAADDSGLPNDRFFAVRPEGSVSTLKIQRTERGDSAVYLCASSSSGNTEAFFGQGTRLTVV.

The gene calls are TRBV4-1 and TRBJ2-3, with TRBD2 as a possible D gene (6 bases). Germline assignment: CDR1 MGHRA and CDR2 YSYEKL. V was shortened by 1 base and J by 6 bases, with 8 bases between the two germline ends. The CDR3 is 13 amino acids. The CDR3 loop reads CASSQAGVDTQYF. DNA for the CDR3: TGCGCCAGCAGCCAAGCGGGAGTGGATACGCAGTATTTT.

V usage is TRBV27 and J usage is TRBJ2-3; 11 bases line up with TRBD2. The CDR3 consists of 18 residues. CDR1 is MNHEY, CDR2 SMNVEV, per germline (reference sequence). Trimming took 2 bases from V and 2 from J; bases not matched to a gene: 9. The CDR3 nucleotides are TGTGCCAGCAGTTTAGTAGGTCTAGCGGGGGGAACCACAGATACGCAGTATTTT. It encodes CASSLVGLAGGTTDTQYF.

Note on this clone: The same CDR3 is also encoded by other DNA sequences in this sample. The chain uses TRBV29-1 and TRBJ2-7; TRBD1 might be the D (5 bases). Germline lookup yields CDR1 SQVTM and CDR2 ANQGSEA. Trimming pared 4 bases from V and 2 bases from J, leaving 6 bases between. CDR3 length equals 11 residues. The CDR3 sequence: CSVGGAYEQYF. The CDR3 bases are TGCAGCGTTGGGGGCGCCTACGAGCAGTACTTC.

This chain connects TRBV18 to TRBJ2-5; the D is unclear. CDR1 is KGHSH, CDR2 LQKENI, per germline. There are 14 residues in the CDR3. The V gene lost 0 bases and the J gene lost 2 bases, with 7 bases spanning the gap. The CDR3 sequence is CASSPPNGQETQYF. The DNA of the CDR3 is TGTGCCAGCTCACCACCGAACGGTCAAGAGACCCAGTACTTC.

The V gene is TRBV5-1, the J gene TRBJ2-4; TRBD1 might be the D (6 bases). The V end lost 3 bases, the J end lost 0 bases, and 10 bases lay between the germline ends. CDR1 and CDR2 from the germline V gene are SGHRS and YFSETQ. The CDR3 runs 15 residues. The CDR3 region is CASSSDSLAKNIQYF. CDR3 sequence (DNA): TGCGCCAGCAGCTCGGACAGTCTAGCCAAAAACATTCAGTACTTC.

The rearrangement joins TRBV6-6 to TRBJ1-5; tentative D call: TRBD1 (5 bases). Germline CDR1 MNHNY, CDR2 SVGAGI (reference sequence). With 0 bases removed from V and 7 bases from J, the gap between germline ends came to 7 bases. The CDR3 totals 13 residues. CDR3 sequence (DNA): TGTGCCAGCAGTTACTCGCGGGACCAGCCCCAGCATTTT. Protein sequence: CASSYSRDQPQHF.

CDR3 in DNA: TGTGCCAGTAGTAAGGGACAGGATACCTACGAGCAGTACTTC. Translated, it gives CASSKGQDTYEQYF. V gene TRBV19 combines with J gene TRBJ2-7, with 8 bases that match TRBD1. Germline CDR1 reads LNHDA; CDR2 reads SQIVND (reference sequence). The CDR3 length is 14 residues. Germline trimming cut 4 bases from V and 2 bases from J; bases unmatched to any gene: 4.

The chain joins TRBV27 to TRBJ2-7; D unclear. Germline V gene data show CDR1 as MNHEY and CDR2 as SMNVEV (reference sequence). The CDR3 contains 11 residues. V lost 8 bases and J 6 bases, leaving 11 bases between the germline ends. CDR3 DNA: TGTGCCAGCGCACAGCCCGGCGAGCAGTACTTC. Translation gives CASAQPGEQYF.

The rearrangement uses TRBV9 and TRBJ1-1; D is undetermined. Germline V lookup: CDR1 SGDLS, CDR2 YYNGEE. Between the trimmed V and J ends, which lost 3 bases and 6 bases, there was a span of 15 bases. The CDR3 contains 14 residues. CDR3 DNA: TGTGCCAGCAGCGCCCAGTGGGCTACCCCTGAAGCTTTCTTT. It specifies CASSAQWATPEAFF.

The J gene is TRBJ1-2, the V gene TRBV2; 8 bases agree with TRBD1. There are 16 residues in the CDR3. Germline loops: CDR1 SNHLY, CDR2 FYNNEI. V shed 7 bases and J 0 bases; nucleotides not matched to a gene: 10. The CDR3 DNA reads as TGTGCCAGCACCGTGGACAGGGCCACAGCTAACTATGGCTACACCTTC. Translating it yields CASTVDRATANYGYTF. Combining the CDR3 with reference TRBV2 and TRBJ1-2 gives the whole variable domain EPEVTQTPSHQVTQMGQEVILRCVPISNHLYFYWYRQILGQKVEFLVSFYNNEISEKSEIFDDQFSVERPDGSNFTLKIRSTKLEDSAMYFCASTVDRATANYGYTFGSGTRLTVV.

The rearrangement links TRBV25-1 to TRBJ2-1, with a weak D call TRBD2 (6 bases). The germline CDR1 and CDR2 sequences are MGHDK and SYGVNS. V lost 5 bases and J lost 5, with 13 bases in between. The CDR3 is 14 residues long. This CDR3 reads CASSPGDRNNEQFF. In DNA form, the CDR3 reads TGTGCCAGCAGTCCGGGGGATCGGAACAATGAGCAGTTCTTC.

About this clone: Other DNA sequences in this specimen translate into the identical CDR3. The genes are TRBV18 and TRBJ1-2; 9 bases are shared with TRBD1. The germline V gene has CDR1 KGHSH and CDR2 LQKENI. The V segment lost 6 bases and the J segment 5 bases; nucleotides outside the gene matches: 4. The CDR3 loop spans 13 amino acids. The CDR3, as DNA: TGTGCCAGCTCTCCCGACAGGGGGTATGGCTACACCTTC. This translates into CASSPDRGYGYTF.

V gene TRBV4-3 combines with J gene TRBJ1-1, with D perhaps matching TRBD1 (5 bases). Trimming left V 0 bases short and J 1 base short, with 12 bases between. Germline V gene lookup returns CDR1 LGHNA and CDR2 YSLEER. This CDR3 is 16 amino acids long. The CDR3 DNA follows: TGCGCCAGCAGCCAAGATCAGGAGGGGAAGAACACTGAAGCTTTCTTT. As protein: CASSQDQEGKNTEAFF.

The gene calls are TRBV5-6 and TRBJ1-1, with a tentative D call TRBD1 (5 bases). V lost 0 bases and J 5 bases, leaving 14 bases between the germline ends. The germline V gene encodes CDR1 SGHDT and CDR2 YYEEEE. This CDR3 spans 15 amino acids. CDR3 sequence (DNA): TGTGCCAGCAGCTTGGACCCGGCGGCAGGGACTGAAGCTTTCTTT. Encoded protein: CASSLDPAAGTEAFF. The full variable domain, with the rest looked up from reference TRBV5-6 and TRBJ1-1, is DAGVTQSPTHLIKTRGQQVTLRCSPKSGHDTVSWYQQALGQGPQFIFQYYEEEERQRGNFPDRFSGHQFPNYSSELNVNALLLGDSALYLCASSLDPAAGTEAFFGQGTRLTVV.

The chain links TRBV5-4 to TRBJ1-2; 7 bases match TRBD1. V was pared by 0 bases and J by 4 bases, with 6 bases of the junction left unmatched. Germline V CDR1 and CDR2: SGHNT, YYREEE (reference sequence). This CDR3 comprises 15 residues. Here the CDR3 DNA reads TGTGCCAGCAGCTTGGAACAGGGACAGATCTATGGCTACACCTTC. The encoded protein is CASSLEQGQIYGYTF. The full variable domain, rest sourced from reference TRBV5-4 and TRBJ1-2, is ETGVTQSPTHLIKTRGQQVTLRCSSQSGHNTVSWYQQALGQGPQFIFQYYREEENGRGNFPPRFSGLQFPNYSSELNVNALELDDSALYLCASSLEQGQIYGYTFGSGTRLTVV.

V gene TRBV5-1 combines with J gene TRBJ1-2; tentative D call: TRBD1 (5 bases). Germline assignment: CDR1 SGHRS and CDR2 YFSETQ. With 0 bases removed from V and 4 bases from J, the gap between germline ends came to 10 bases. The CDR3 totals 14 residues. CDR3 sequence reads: CASSLDGGSYGYTF. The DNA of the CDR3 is TGCGCCAGCAGCTTGGACGGGGGGTCCTATGGCTACACCTTC.

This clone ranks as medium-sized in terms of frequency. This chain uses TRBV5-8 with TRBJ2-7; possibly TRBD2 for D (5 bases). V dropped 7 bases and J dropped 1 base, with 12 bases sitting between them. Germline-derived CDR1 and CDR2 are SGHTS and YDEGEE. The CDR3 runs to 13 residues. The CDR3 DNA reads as TGTGCCAGCCGGGGATTCGGGTCCTACGAGCAGTACTTC. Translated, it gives CASRGFGSYEQYF.

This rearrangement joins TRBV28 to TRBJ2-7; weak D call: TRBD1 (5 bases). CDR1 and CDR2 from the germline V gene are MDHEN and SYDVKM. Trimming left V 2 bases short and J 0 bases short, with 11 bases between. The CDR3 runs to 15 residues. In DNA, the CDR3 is TGTGCCAGCAGTTTAGTTCAGGGTGGCTCCTACGAGCAGTACTTC. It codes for CASSLVQGGSYEQYF.

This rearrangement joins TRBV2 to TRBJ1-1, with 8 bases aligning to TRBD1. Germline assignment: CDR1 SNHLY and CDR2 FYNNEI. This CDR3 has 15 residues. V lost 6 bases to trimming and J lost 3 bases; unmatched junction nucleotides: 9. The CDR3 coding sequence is TGTGCCAGCAGGAGGGCTGGGACAGGAGACACTGAAGCTTTCTTT. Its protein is CASRRAGTGDTEAFF.

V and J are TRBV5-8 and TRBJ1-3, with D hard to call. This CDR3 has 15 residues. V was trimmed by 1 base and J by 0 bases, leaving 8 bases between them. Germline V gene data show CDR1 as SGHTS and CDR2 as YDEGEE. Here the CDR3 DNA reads TGTGCCAGCAGCTTGAAAGGGAGCTCTGGAAACACCATATATTTT. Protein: CASSLKGSSGNTIYF.

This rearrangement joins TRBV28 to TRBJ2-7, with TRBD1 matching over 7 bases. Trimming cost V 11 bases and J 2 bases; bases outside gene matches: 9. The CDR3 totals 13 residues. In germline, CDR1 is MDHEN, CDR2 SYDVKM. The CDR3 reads CASSGQVPYEQYF. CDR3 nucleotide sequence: TGTGCCTCGTCCGGACAGGTCCCCTACGAGCAGTACTTC.

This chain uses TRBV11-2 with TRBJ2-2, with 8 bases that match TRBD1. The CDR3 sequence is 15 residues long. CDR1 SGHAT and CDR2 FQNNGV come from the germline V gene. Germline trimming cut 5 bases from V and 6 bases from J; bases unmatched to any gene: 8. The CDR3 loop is CASSHPTGEAGELFF. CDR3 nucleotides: TGTGCCAGCAGCCATCCGACAGGGGAGGCCGGGGAGCTGTTTTTT.

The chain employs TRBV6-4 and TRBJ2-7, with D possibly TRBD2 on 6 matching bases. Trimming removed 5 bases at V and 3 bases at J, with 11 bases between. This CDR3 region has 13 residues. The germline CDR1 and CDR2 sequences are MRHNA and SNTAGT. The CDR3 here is CASSPDSGYEQYF. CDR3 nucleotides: TGTGCCAGCAGTCCGGATAGCGGCTACGAGCAGTACTTC.